This T cell receptor beta chain was profiled in a study of shared T cell receptors in the human thymus. Here immunoSEQ multiplex PCR was the method, and the copy in TCRdb shows in-frame clones only, minus some. The table shows about 730,000 clones, with 75% to 90% occurring only once. The V gene end was trimmed by 5 bases and the J gene end by 1 base; junction bases not matched to a gene: 9. Germline assignment: CDR1 MNHEY and CDR2 SMNVEV (reference sequence). This CDR3 region has 18 residues. These data were also reused for a study on human thymus T cells.

The sequenced sample consisted of thymocytes. V gene TRBV27 combines with J gene TRBJ2-6; 9 positions agree with TRBD1. This sequence originates from a girl less than two years old with a congenital heart defect. This chain's CDR3 is CASSPRQGGGSGANVLTF. The CDR3 DNA reads as TGTGCCAGCAGTCCCCGACAGGGGGGTGGGTCTGGGGCCAACGTCCTGACTTTC.